Shown below are 14 T cell receptor beta chains from a single sample sequenced in a study of memory CD4+ T cells and cytomegalovirus serostatus. Single viable CD3+CD4+CD8-CD45RO+ cells were sorted as the memory CD4+ T cells. Method: immunoSEQ multiplex PCR; TCRdb's copy keeps in-frame clones and lacks some. The sample has 50,000 to 70,000 clones; about three quarters are singletons. Sequenced material: memory CD4+ T cells from blood. These receptors all come from an adult in good health and CMV-seropositive.

This clone was seen only once. This chain links TRBV7-9 with TRBJ2-3, with D tentatively TRBD1 (5 bases). V was trimmed by 5 bases and J by 7 bases, leaving 10 bases between them. CDR3 length equals 12 residues. The germline gives CDR1 SEHNR, CDR2 FQNEAQ (reference sequence). The CDR3 loop is CASSATGYTQYF. CDR3 sequence (DNA): TGTGCCAGCAGCGCTACAGGTTATACGCAGTATTTT.

The rearrangement uses TRBV5-1 and TRBJ2-1; 9 nucleotides match TRBD1. From germline, CDR1 is SGHRS and CDR2 YFSETQ. J gave up 4 bases and V 5 bases, and 10 bases lay outside the gene matches. The CDR3 loop spans 16 amino acids. The CDR3: CASSSQPGQGYNEQFF. CDR3 in DNA: TGCGCCAGCAGTTCTCAGCCGGGACAGGGTTACAATGAGCAGTTCTTC. Filled out from reference TRBV5-1 and TRBJ2-1, the complete variable domain reads KAGVTQTPRYLIKTRGQQVTLSCSPISGHRSVSWYQQTPGQGLQFLFEYFSETQRNKGNFPGRFSGRQFSNSRSEMNVSTLELGDSALYLCASSSQPGQGYNEQFFGPGTRLTVL.

The rearrangement joins TRBV28 to TRBJ1-2, with 9 bases fitting TRBD1. Germline CDR1 and CDR2: MDHEN and SYDVKM. This CDR3 contains 13 residues. The V segment lost 8 bases and the J segment 7 bases; nucleotides outside the gene matches: 8. The CDR3 DNA sequence: TGTGCCAGCGAGCCTCCGGGACAGGGTGGCTACACCTTC. Translating it yields CASEPPGQGGYTF.

This rearrangement joins TRBV6-5 to TRBJ2-1; D is uncertain. Looked up from germline, CDR1 is MNHEY and CDR2 is SVGAGI. The CDR3 length is 15 residues. V was cut by 2 bases and J by 0 bases, with 8 bases left in between. As DNA, the CDR3 is TGTGCCAGCAGTTACAACGAGTACTCCTACAATGAGCAGTTCTTC. It is translated as CASSYNEYSYNEQFF.

This chain connects TRBV7-9 to TRBJ2-1; TRBD2 agrees at 13 bases. This CDR3 has 19 amino acids. The germline CDR1 and CDR2 sequences are SEHNR and FQNEAQ (reference sequence). Germline trimming cut 6 bases from V and 3 bases from J; bases unmatched to any gene: 14. The CDR3 bases are TGTGCCAGCAGACCGGGACTAGCGGGACGCCCCACCAACTACAATGAGCAGTTCTTC. Amino acid sequence: CASRPGLAGRPTNYNEQFF.

V usage is TRBV20-1 and J usage is TRBJ2-7; D perhaps matches TRBD2 (5 bases). This CDR3 is built from 11 residues. Trimming left V 6 bases short and J 2 bases short, with 8 bases between. Germline values: CDR1 DFQATT, CDR2 SNEGSKA (reference sequence). CDR3 sequence reads: CSASGPYEQYF. CDR3 nucleotide sequence: TGCAGTGCCAGCGGTCCCTACGAGCAGTACTTC.

The V and J genes are TRBV7-2 and TRBJ2-1, with D uncertain. The germline V and J ends were trimmed by 4 bases and 9 bases, with 7 bases remaining between them. CDR3 size: 11 residues. CDR1 and CDR2 (germline): SGHTA, FQGNSA. CDR3 protein: CASSSWAEQFF. CDR3 nucleotides: TGTGCCAGCAGCTCTTGGGCTGAGCAGTTCTTC.

The chain employs TRBV28 and TRBJ1-2; D unresolved. The CDR3 is 15 amino acids. V lost 3 bases and J 4 bases, leaving 15 bases between the germline ends. Germline V CDR1 and CDR2: MDHEN, SYDVKM. CDR3 in DNA: TGTGCCAGCAGTTTGAAAGGACGGACGTTCTATGGCTACACCTTC. This encodes CASSLKGRTFYGYTF.

The chain links TRBV7-2 to TRBJ1-4, with D possibly TRBD1 on 5 matching bases. Germline lookup yields CDR1 SGHTA and CDR2 FQGNSA. V lost 5 bases, J lost 2 bases, and 12 bases lay in between. This CDR3 is built from 15 residues. CDR3 nucleotides: TGTGCCAGCAGCCCCATGGGGGGGACTAATGAAAAACTGTTTTTT. Residues: CASSPMGGTNEKLFF. Supplemented by reference TRBV7-2 and TRBJ1-4, the full variable domain reads GAGVSQSPSNKVTEKGKDVELRCDPISGHTALYWYRQSLGQGLEFLIYFQGNSAPDKSGLPSDRFSAERTGGSVSTLTIQRTQQEDSAVYLCASSPMGGTNEKLFFGSGTQLSVL.

The rearrangement joins TRBV18 to TRBJ2-5; D not resolved. In germline, CDR1 is KGHSH, CDR2 LQKENI. Trimming stripped 3 bases from V and 0 bases from J, with 11 bases between. The length of the CDR3 is 15 residues. The CDR3 protein is CASSPTLGYQETQYF. The CDR3 DNA reads TGTGCCAGCTCACCGACACTGGGATACCAAGAGACCCAGTACTTC.

V and J are TRBV5-1 and TRBJ2-5; no clear D. Germline V gives CDR1 SGHRS, CDR2 YFSETQ. The CDR3 is 12 residues long. The V gene lost 3 bases and the J gene lost 6 bases, with 9 bases spanning the gap. CDR3 protein: CASSSDEQTQYF. The CDR3, as DNA: TGCGCCAGCAGCTCAGACGAACAGACCCAGTACTTC.

The V and J genes are TRBV29-1 and TRBJ1-1, with a weak D call TRBD1 (6 bases). V was pared by 8 bases and J by 0 bases, with 13 bases between. The germline gives CDR1 SQVTM, CDR2 ANQGSEA. CDR3 length equals 13 residues. The CDR3 spells CSSRDRMNTEAFF. The CDR3 DNA sequence: TGCAGCTCCCGAGACAGGATGAACACTGAAGCTTTCTTT.

The V gene is TRBV7-2, the J gene TRBJ2-1, with TRBD2 matching 10 bases. V was clipped by 5 bases and J by 10 bases; unmatched bases: 14. The CDR3 contains 16 residues. Germline V gives CDR1 SGHTA, CDR2 FQGNSA. The CDR3 spells CASSPLAGADVGEQFF. The CDR3 bases are TGTGCCAGCAGCCCCCTAGCGGGAGCCGACGTAGGGGAGCAGTTCTTC.

V usage is TRBV5-4 and J usage is TRBJ2-6; 7 bases match TRBD1. CDR3 size: 18 residues. Germline assignment: CDR1 SGHNT and CDR2 YYREEE (reference sequence). The V and J ends lost 0 bases and 0 bases, in that order; junction bases with no gene match: 6. The CDR3, as DNA: TGTGCCAGCAGCTTGGATGCGACAGGGACCTCTGGGGCCAACGTCCTGACTTTC. Translation: CASSLDATGTSGANVLTF.